What follows describes a single T cell receptor beta chain. Its antigen is currently unknown. The data stem from a study of early stage breast cancer tumors. Study-level findings and limits: Tumors had 2.5 to 3-fold higher T cell density and higher clonality than adjacent normal breast tissue.

Tissue for this sample was collected about 1.8-4.5 cm from the breast tumor. Enough DNA from normal breast tissue often took about 85-320 mg. Sequencing was performed with immunoSEQ multiplex PCR; in TCRdb, only in-frame clones are kept and a portion is missing. Altogether around 13,000 clones are present, 70% to 80% being singletons, with the ten largest covering 7.5% to 8%. The specimen sequenced was normal breast tissue next to the tumor. This TCR was sampled from a person aged 45-65 years with breast cancer.

CDR3 sequence reads: CASTDRYGYTF. The CDR3, as DNA: TGTGCCAGCACCGACAGATATGGCTACACCTTC. The chain recombines TRBV28 with TRBJ1-2, with D possibly TRBD1 on 5 matching bases. The CDR3 totals 11 residues. The V end was cut by 7 bases, the J end by 5 bases, with 8 bases between. Germline loops: CDR1 MDHEN, CDR2 SYDVKM.